This TCR beta chain was identified during a study of blood T cell repertoires in COVID-19. This CDR3 region has 13 residues. Germline V lookup: CDR1 MDHEN, CDR2 SYDVKM. V dropped 4 bases and J dropped 4; count of bases not matched to a gene: 3. Data came from immunoSEQ multiplex PCR; TCRdb stores just in-frame clones and leaves some out. The sample has 250,000 to 350,000 clones, around 90% seen once. Participant-given clinical history determined each cohort assignment. The chain joins TRBV28 to TRBJ1-2; TRBD1 aligns across 7 bases. Material for sequencing was PBMCs or T cells enriched from blood (not recorded which). This TCR came from a woman in her thirties who had recovered from COVID-19. DNA for the CDR3: TGTGCCAGCAGTTACAGGGGATTCTATGGCTACACCTTC. It encodes CASSYRGFYGYTF.